Sequencing of this TCR beta chain was carried out in a study of early T cells in non-severe SARS-CoV-2 infection. Study-level background: Alpha and beta chains were unpaired, from unsorted whole-blood bulk RNA.

Individual cDNA molecules received unique molecular identifiers during library preparation. TCRdb ran MiXCR on the 5' RACE reads and lists one entry per CDR3 protein. The sample has around 80,000 distinct CDR3 sequences, about 13% seen once; the top ten hold roughly 6%. Trimming pared 5 bases from V and 0 bases from J, leaving 14 bases between. Germline loops: CDR1 SGHVS, CDR2 FQNEAQ. The CDR3 sequence is 15 residues long. The rearrangement links TRBV7-8 to TRBJ2-7; D perhaps matches TRBD1 (5 bases). The sequence derives from an adult who was a healthcare worker with PCR-confirmed SARS-CoV-2 infection or an uninfected control (not recorded which). The sequencing sample was made of whole blood. This chain's CDR3 is CASSLWGAGSYEQYF. As DNA, the CDR3 is TGTGCCAGCAGCCTCTGGGGCGCCGGCTCCTACGAGCAGTACTTC.